The 26 T cell receptor beta chains in this list originate from one sample, sequenced in a study of graft-versus-host responses after intestinal transplantation (dated by TCRdb to the early 2020s). The sample's time point, from its label and the paper: cells obtained before transplantation from donor or recipient. These receptors' targets are unknown. Receptor amplification or capture employed the immunoSEQ multiplex PCR assay. In TCRdb, the immuneACCESS table is reduced to in-frame sequences with V and J assigned. These tables do not hold every clone; where another copy was compared, an unresolved V gene accounts for under half, and the others remain unexplained. This sample has some 130,000 clones in its table, and just under 95% of those were observed once. Of the sample, over 0.1% is held by the ten largest clones. This sample comprised unstimulated CD4+ T cells sorted from spleen or lymph node cells, obtained before intestinal transplant. All receptors come from a human donor who received an intestinal transplant.

This chain links TRBV18 with TRBJ1-5; 9 bases line up with TRBD1. V lost 3 bases to trimming and J lost 7 bases; unmatched junction nucleotides: 7. Per the germline V gene, CDR1 is KGHSH and CDR2 is LQKENI. The CDR3 covers 15 residues. The CDR3 protein is CASSPGTGSSQPQHF. The CDR3, as DNA: TGTGCCAGCTCACCGGGGACAGGGAGTAGCCAGCCCCAGCATTTT.

The chain's CDR3 is CASRATAALILEQYF. CDR3 sequence (DNA): TGTGCCAGCAGGGCGACAGCGGCCTTGATCCTCGAGCAGTACTTC. The rearrangement links TRBV6-5 to TRBJ2-7, with D perhaps matching TRBD1 or TRBD2 (5 bases each). V was shortened by 6 bases and J by 6 bases, with 21 bases between the two germline ends. The CDR3 consists of 15 residues. The germline V gene encodes CDR1 MNHEY and CDR2 SVGAGI.

This chain links TRBV5-1 with TRBJ2-1; D unresolved. CDR1 is SGHRS and CDR2 is YFSETQ in the germline V gene. The CDR3 consists of 15 residues. Trimming took 2 bases from V and 9 from J, leaving 18 bases between them. Here the CDR3 DNA reads TGCGCCAGCAGCTTAGGGCCACTCCTTGCTAGTGAGCAGTTCTTC. Amino acid sequence: CASSLGPLLASEQFF.

The V call is TRBV30, the J call TRBJ2-7; D may be TRBD2 (5 bases). The CDR3 is 14 residues long. V lost 4 bases and J 7 bases, leaving 20 bases between the germline ends. CDR1 and CDR2 from the germline V gene are GTSNPN and SVGIG (reference sequence). The CDR3 reads CAWTSTAWRMEQYF. CDR3 sequence (DNA): TGTGCCTGGACGTCGACTGCTTGGAGGATGGAGCAGTACTTC.

V is TRBV5-4 and J is TRBJ2-7; 7 bases align to TRBD1. V trimming: 4 bases; J trimming: 7 bases; junction bases outside the gene matches: 8. This CDR3 region has 13 residues. The V gene's germline CDR1 is SGHNT and CDR2 YYREEE (reference sequence). CDR3 residues: CASSQDRREEQYF. Here the CDR3 DNA reads TGTGCCAGCAGCCAGGACAGGCGCGAAGAGCAGTACTTC.

In DNA, the CDR3 is TGTGCCATCAGTGGCCAGGCGGGACAGGGGGCAGACTATGGCTACACCTTC. Translation gives CAISGQAGQGADYGYTF. This rearrangement joins TRBV10-3 to TRBJ1-2, with 12 bases that match TRBD1. CDR1 is ENHRY, CDR2 SYGVKD, per germline. CDR3 length equals 17 residues. Trimming took 4 bases from V and 3 from J; bases not matched to a gene: 9.

The gene calls are TRBV7-3 and TRBJ2-5; D call uncertain. The J call may be faulty, since TRBJ2-7 better matches the DNA end. Germline V CDR1 and CDR2: SGHTA, FQGTGA. This CDR3 is built from 13 residues. The CDR3 DNA follows: TGTGCCAGCAGCTTAGGTAAAGGCTCCGAGCAGTACTTC. Translated: CASSLGKGSEQYF.

The gene calls are TRBV7-9 and TRBJ2-5; the D is unclear. CDR1 SEHNR and CDR2 FQNEAQ come from the germline V gene (reference sequence). The CDR3 sequence is 14 residues long. Trimming shortened V by 4 bases and J by 1 base, and 10 bases separated the two germline ends. As DNA, the CDR3 is TGTGCCAGCAGCTCATACCGCACCCAAGAGACCCAGTACTTC. This sequence encodes CASSSYRTQETQYF. The full variable domain, its missing parts supplied by reference TRBV7-9 and TRBJ2-5, is DTGVSQNPRHKITKRGQNVTFRCDPISEHNRLYWYRQTLGQGPEFLTYFQNEAQLEKSRLLSDRFSAERPKGSFSTLEIQRTEQGDSAMYLCASSSYRTQETQYFGPGTRLLVL.

This clone was seen once. The chain recombines TRBV11-2 with TRBJ1-4; no clear D. V lost 1 base and J lost 8, with 8 bases in between. This CDR3 has 13 residues. The V gene's germline CDR1 is SGHAT and CDR2 FQNNGV. The CDR3 loop is CASSLAGLEKLFF. Here the CDR3 DNA reads TGTGCCAGCAGCTTAGCGGGGTTGGAAAAACTGTTTTTT.

The chain links TRBV10-3 to TRBJ2-3; 10 bases are a match to TRBD2. Germline V gene sequence: CDR1 ENHRY, CDR2 SYGVKD. The length of the CDR3 is 18 residues. The V gene end was trimmed by 5 bases and the J gene end by 0 bases; junction bases not matched to a gene: 11. CDR3 nucleotides: TGTGCCATCAGTCCCGGTACAAATAGCGGGAGGAGCACAGATACGCAGTATTTT. Translating gives CAISPGTNSGRSTDTQYF.

Comments on this clone: One junction end does not reproduce the germline sequence, and a read error may be involved. This specimen includes other DNA sequences encoding the same CDR3. The V call is TRBV2, the J call TRBJ2-2; 8 bases agree with TRBD2. There are 15 residues in the CDR3. CDR1 is SNHLY and CDR2 is FYNNEI in the germline V gene. DNA for the CDR3: TGCGCCAGCAAGCCGCGGGAGGTGGACACCGGGGAGCTGTTTTTT. This encodes CASKPREVDTGELFF.

The V gene is TRBV7-8, the J gene TRBJ1-3, with D hard to call. Trimming removed 5 bases at V and 7 bases at J, with 9 bases between. This CDR3 contains 12 residues. The germline gives CDR1 SGHVS, CDR2 FQNEAQ. CDR3 amino acids: CASSVSVNTIYF. CDR3 coding DNA: TGTGCCAGCAGCGTCTCTGTGAACACCATATATTTT.

This clone has a single count. V is TRBV30 and J is TRBJ2-1, with D possibly TRBD2 on 6 matching bases. The CDR3 is 15 residues long. Germline loops: CDR1 GTSNPN, CDR2 SVGIG (reference sequence). The ends were cut back, 1 base at V and 0 bases at J, with 10 bases in the middle. CDR3 nucleotides: TGTGCCTGGAGTGGAGGACTAAGCTCCTACAATGAGCAGTTCTTC. Translated: CAWSGGLSSYNEQFF.

This clone was seen just once. J is TRBJ1-4 and V is TRBV7-9, with 12 bases aligning to TRBD1. With V trimmed by 5 bases and J by 3 bases, 7 bases remained unmatched. The CDR3 totals 17 residues. Germline CDR1 and CDR2: SEHNR and FQNEAQ (reference sequence). The DNA for the CDR3 is TGTGCCAGCAGCCTGGGGGACAGGGGGCGATCTAATGAAAAACTGTTTTTT. It yields the protein CASSLGDRGRSNEKLFF.

The V call is TRBV29-1, the J call TRBJ1-4; D not resolved. Per germline, CDR1 SQVTM and CDR2 ANQGSEA. This CDR3 spans 13 amino acids. V was shortened by 4 bases and J by 0 bases, with 6 bases between the two germline ends. The CDR3 protein is CSVGLTTNEKLFF. The CDR3 DNA reads as TGCAGCGTTGGACTTACAACTAATGAAAAACTGTTTTTT.

This clone was detected only once. The chain recombines TRBV6-1 with TRBJ2-3; D not certain. CDR1 MNHNS and CDR2 SASEGT come from the germline V gene. The CDR3 totals 13 residues. Between the trimmed V and J ends, which lost 6 bases and 4 bases, there was a span of 11 bases. CDR3 in amino acids: CASRVDYADTQYF. CDR3 in DNA: TGTGCCAGCAGAGTTGATTATGCAGATACGCAGTATTTT.

This clone is a singleton in its sample. This rearrangement joins TRBV27 to TRBJ2-3; 7 bases align to TRBD2. The germline CDR1 and CDR2 sequences are MNHEY and SMNVEV (reference sequence). This CDR3 has 16 amino acids. The V gene end was trimmed by 1 base and the J gene end by 0 bases; junction bases not matched to a gene: 4. As DNA, the CDR3 is TGTGCCAGCAGTTTATGGGCTAGCGGTAGCACAGATACGCAGTATTTT. Protein sequence: CASSLWASGSTDTQYF.

The chain uses TRBV14 and TRBJ1-2, with D possibly TRBD1 on 5 matching bases. Germline CDR1 and CDR2: SGHDN and FVKESK. The CDR3 length is 15 residues. The germline V and J ends were trimmed by 1 base and 8 bases, with 17 bases remaining between them. CDR3 sequence reads: CASSQAGGSRGGYTF. For the CDR3, the DNA is TGTGCCAGCAGCCAAGCTGGGGGGTCAAGAGGCGGCTACACCTTC.

This chain uses TRBV6-6 with TRBJ2-7, with 8 positions matching TRBD1. CDR3 length equals 16 residues. Germline-derived CDR1 and CDR2 are MNHNY and SVGAGI (reference sequence). V was clipped by 7 bases and J by 0 bases; unmatched bases: 11. The CDR3 region is CASTDPRTGSSYEQYF. In DNA, the CDR3 is TGTGCCAGCACTGACCCCCGGACAGGGAGCTCCTACGAGCAGTACTTC.

This clone has more than one count but fewer than ten. The CDR3 sequence is CASSFHPGQGYEQYF. The CDR3 bases are TGCGCCAGCAGCTTCCACCCGGGACAGGGATACGAGCAGTACTTC. The chain is built from TRBV5-1 and TRBJ2-7, with 9 bases fitting TRBD1. V lost 2 bases, J lost 4 bases, and 7 bases stayed unmatched. This CDR3 contains 15 residues. Germline CDR1 reads SGHRS; CDR2 reads YFSETQ.

The chain joins TRBV5-8 to TRBJ2-7; 7 nucleotides align to TRBD1. The J segment lost 2 bases and the V segment lost 5 bases, leaving 13 bases of the junction unmatched. CDR3 length: 16 residues. Germline loops: CDR1 SGHTS, CDR2 YDEGEE. The CDR3 DNA reads TGTGCCAGCAGAGGTGACTTACAGGGGTCCCCCTACGAGCAGTACTTC. Translating it yields CASRGDLQGSPYEQYF.

The chain has TRBV7-8 and TRBJ2-5; the D is unclear. The CDR3 is made up of 14 amino acids. From germline, CDR1 is SGHVS and CDR2 FQNEAQ. Trimming took off 3 bases at V and 6 bases at J, with 14 bases between the two ends. CDR3: CASSLVTAEKTQYF. Written as DNA, the CDR3 is TGTGCCAGCAGCTTGGTAACGGCGGAAAAGACCCAGTACTTC.

The V and J genes are TRBV6-4 and TRBJ2-3; TRBD1 agrees at 10 bases. The CDR3 loop spans 14 amino acids. CDR1 is MRHNA and CDR2 is SNTAGT in the germline V gene. The trim removed 6 bases at V and 5 bases at J, leaving 5 bases unmatched. The CDR3 DNA reads TGTGCCAGCAGCAAAGGACAGGGGGTAGATACGCAGTATTTT. It yields the protein CASSKGQGVDTQYF.

This clone has just one count. V usage is TRBV10-1 and J usage is TRBJ2-3; perhaps TRBD2 as D (5 bases). The CDR3 runs 15 residues. Germline V gene sequence: CDR1 WNHNN, CDR2 SYGVQD (reference sequence). With 4 bases removed from V and 2 bases from J, the gap between germline ends came to 13 bases. The CDR3 here is CASSGGLKTTDTQYF. The DNA for the CDR3 is TGCGCCAGCAGTGGAGGGCTTAAGACCACAGATACGCAGTATTTT.

The gene calls are TRBV11-2 and TRBJ2-3; 8 bases map to TRBD2. This CDR3 contains 13 residues. The J segment lost 9 bases and the V segment lost 5 bases, leaving 7 bases of the junction unmatched. CDR1 is SGHAT and CDR2 is FQNNGV in the germline V gene. Here the CDR3 DNA reads TGTGCCAGCAGCGTCCGACGGGAGGGCACGCAGTATTTT. Translated: CASSVRREGTQYF.

V and J are TRBV5-1 and TRBJ2-1; D is possibly TRBD2 (6 bases). V lost 4 bases to trimming and J lost 0 bases, with 11 bases between them. This CDR3 region has 15 residues. Germline lookup yields CDR1 SGHRS and CDR2 YFSETQ. The CDR3 DNA follows: TGCGCCAGCAGCGCATTAGCGGACTCCTACAATGAGCAGTTCTTC. This sequence encodes CASSALADSYNEQFF.